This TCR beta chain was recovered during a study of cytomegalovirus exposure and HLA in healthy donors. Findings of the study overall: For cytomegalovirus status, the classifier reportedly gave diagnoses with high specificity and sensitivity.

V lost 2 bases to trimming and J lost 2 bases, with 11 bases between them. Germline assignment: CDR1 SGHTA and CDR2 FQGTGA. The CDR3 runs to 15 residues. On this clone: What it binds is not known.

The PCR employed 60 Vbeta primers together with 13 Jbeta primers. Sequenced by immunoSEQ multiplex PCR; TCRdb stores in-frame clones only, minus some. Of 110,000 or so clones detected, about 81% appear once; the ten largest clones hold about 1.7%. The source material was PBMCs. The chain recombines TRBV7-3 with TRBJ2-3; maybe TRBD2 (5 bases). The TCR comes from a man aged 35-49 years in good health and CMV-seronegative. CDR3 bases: TGTGCCAGCAGCTTATGGGCGGGCAACACAGATACGCAGTATTTT. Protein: CASSLWAGNTDTQYF.